The subject of this entry is one T cell receptor beta chain. Most tumor samples had roughly 4.5 ug input DNA in two replicates. The assay was immunoSEQ multiplex PCR, and TCRdb's table has in-frame clones only and misses some. The sample includes fewer than 25,000 clones, less than 50% of them seen just once. The data were obtained in a study of neoadjuvant anti-PD-1 for oral cavity cancer. The time point here: after neoadjuvant nivolumab, at surgical resection. Germline CDR1 reads SQVTM; CDR2 reads ANQGSEA. J was trimmed by 4 bases and V by 6 bases; bases with no gene match: 2. This CDR3 contains 12 residues.

The sequencing here drew on tumor tissue, taken after nivolumab (anti-PD-1) treatment. The chain is built from TRBV29-1 and TRBJ1-1; 10 bases match TRBD1. This receptor was identified in a person between 40 and 79 years old with oral cavity squamous cell carcinoma. The CDR3 sequence is CSVGQGGTEAFF. CDR3 bases: TGCAGCGTCGGACAGGGGGGCACTGAAGCTTTCTTT.